These 5 T cell receptor beta chains came from one sample sequenced in a study of T cell clonotyping in hematopoietic cell transplantation (dated by TCRdb to about 2021). What the time point label conveys for this sample: 100 days after allo-HCT. The library came from the immunoSEQ multiplex PCR assay. TCRdb stores this immuneACCESS table with in-frame sequences only. Part of the clones is absent; in the studies checked, under half of the shortfall reflects unresolved V genes, and no reason is known for the rest. The sample contains 10,000 to 11,000 clones, 45% to 55% of them found a single time. The top ten hold under 15% of the sample. Sequenced here: peripheral blood mononuclear cells, sampled 100 days after allogeneic stem cell transplant. All receptors come from a female patient in her fifties who had an allogeneic stem cell transplant from an unrelated donor, so the T cells may come from the graft donor. Some clones in this sample may be carry-over from other donors' samples.

This clone was counted a few times. The chain has TRBV9 and TRBJ2-5, with D possibly being TRBD1 (6 bases). Trimming took off 2 bases at V and 1 base at J, with 12 bases between the two ends. This CDR3 comprises 15 residues. Germline V gene lookup returns CDR1 SGDLS and CDR2 YYNGEE. CDR3 sequence reads: CASSVDGTPQETQYF. Here the CDR3 DNA reads TGTGCCAGCAGCGTGGACGGGACACCCCAAGAGACCCAGTACTTC.

This chain links TRBV7-6 with TRBJ2-5; a weak D match, TRBD2 (6 bases). CDR1 and CDR2 (germline): SGHVS, FNYEAQ. V was clipped by 2 bases and J by 4 bases, with 11 bases between them. The CDR3 is 14 amino acids. In DNA form, the CDR3 reads TGTGCCAGCAGCTTAAGTTTTAGCGGAGAGACCCAGTACTTC. Its protein is CASSLSFSGETQYF.

The chain recombines TRBV30 with TRBJ2-3; no clear D. Germline V gene sequence: CDR1 GTSNPN, CDR2 SVGIG (reference sequence). The CDR3 totals 11 residues. V was pared by 6 bases and J by 6 bases, with 10 bases between. The CDR3 spells CACLYVDTQYF. In nucleotides, the CDR3 is TGTGCCTGCCTGTATGTGGATACGCAGTATTTT.

The chain has TRBV4-1 and TRBJ1-3, with 8 bases identical to TRBD1. CDR3 size: 18 residues. Trimming removed 4 bases from V and 0 bases from J; junction bases left unmatched: 11. Per the germline V gene, CDR1 is MGHRA and CDR2 is YSYEKL. The CDR3 loop is CASSPHSGQASSGNTIYF. The CDR3 DNA is TGCGCCAGCAGCCCCCACTCGGGACAGGCGAGCTCTGGAAACACCATATATTTT.

The chain has TRBV20-1 and TRBJ1-2; 7 bases line up with TRBD1. The germline gives CDR1 DFQATT, CDR2 SNEGSKA (reference sequence). CDR3 length: 11 residues. V lost 6 bases, J lost 4 bases, and 2 bases stayed unmatched. The CDR3 loop reads CSAAGGYGYTF. The DNA of the CDR3 is TGCAGTGCGGCAGGGGGCTATGGCTACACCTTC.